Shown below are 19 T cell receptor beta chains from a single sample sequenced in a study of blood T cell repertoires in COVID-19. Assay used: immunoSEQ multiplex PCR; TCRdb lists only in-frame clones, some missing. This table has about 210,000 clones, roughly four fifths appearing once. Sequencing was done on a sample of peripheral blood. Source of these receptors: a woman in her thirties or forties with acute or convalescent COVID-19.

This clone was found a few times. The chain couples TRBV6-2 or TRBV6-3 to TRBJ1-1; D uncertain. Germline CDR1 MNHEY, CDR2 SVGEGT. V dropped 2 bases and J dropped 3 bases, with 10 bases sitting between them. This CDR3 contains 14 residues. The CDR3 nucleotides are TGTGCCAGCAGTTACGAGGGCCCCGACACTGAAGCTTTCTTT. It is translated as CASSYEGPDTEAFF.

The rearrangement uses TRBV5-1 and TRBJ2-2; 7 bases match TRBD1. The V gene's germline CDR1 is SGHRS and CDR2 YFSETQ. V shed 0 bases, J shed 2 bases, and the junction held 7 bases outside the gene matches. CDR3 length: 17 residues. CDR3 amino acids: CASSLVSGQSNTGELFF. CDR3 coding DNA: TGCGCCAGCAGCTTGGTCTCGGGACAGTCCAACACCGGGGAGCTGTTTTTT.

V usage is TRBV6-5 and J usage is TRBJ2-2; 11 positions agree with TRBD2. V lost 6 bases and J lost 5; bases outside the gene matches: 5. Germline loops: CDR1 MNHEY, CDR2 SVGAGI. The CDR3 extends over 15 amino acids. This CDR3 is CASRRGLAETGELFF. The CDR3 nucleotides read TGTGCCAGCAGGAGGGGACTAGCGGAAACCGGGGAGCTGTTTTTT.

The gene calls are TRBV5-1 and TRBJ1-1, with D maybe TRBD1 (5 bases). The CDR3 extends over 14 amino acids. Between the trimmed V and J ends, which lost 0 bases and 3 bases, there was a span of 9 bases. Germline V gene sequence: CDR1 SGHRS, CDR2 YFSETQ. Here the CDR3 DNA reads TGCGCCAGCAGCTTGGAGGGGCCGGACACTGAAGCTTTCTTT. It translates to CASSLEGPDTEAFF.

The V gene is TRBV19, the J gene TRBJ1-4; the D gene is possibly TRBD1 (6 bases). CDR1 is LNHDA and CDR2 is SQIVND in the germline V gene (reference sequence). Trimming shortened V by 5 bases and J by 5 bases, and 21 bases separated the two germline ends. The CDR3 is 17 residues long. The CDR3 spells CASSAERWGGANEKLFF. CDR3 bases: TGTGCCAGTAGTGCGGAGAGGTGGGGGGGCGCGAATGAAAAACTGTTTTTT.

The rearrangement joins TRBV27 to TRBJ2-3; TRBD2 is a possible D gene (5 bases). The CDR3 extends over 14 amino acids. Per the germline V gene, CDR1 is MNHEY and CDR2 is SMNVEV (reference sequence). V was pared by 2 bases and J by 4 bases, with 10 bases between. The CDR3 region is CASSLGGWSDTQYF. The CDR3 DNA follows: TGTGCCAGCAGTTTAGGCGGGTGGTCAGATACGCAGTATTTT.

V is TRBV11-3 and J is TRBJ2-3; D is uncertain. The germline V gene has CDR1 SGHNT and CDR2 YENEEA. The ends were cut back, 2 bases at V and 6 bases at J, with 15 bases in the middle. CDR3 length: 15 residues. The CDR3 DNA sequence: TGTGCCAGCAGCTTATCTAACCGGTTTCCGGATACGCAGTATTTT. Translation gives CASSLSNRFPDTQYF. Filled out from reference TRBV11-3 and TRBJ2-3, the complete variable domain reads EAGVVQSPRYKIIEKKQPVAFWCNPISGHNTLYWYLQNLGQGPELLIRYENEEAVDDSQLPKDRFSAERLKGVDSTLKIQPAELGDSAVYLCASSLSNRFPDTQYFGPGTRLTVL.

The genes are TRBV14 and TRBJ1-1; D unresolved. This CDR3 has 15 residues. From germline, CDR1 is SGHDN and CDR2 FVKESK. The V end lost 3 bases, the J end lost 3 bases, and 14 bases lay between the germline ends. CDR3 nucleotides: TGTGCCAGCAGCCATGATGCAGGCTGGCACACTGAAGCTTTCTTT. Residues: CASSHDAGWHTEAFF.

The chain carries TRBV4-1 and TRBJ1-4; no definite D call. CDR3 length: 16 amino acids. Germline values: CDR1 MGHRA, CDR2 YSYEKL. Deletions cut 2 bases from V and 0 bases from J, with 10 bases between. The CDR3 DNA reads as TGCGCCAGCAGCCAACTCGCACTGGCAACTAATGAAAAACTGTTTTTT. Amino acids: CASSQLALATNEKLFF.

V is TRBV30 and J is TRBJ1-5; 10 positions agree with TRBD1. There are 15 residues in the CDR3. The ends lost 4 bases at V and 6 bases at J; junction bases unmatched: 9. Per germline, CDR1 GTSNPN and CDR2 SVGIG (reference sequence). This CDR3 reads CAWTPGQGLGQPQHF. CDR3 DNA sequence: TGTGCCTGGACCCCGGGACAGGGGCTTGGTCAGCCCCAGCATTTT.

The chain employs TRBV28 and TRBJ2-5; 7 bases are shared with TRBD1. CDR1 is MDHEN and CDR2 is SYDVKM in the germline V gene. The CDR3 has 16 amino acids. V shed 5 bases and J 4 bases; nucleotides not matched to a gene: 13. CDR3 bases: TGTGCCAGCAGTGCATACAGGGGAACCGTGGGAGAGACCCAGTACTTC. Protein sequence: CASSAYRGTVGETQYF.

The CDR3 DNA sequence: TGTGCCAGCTCACCGGACAGGGGAGAGACCCAGTACTTC. Encoded protein: CASSPDRGETQYF. The chain uses TRBV18 and TRBJ2-5; TRBD1 aligns across 9 bases. The CDR3 sequence is 13 residues long. CDR1 is KGHSH, CDR2 LQKENI, per germline. Unmatched junction bases numbered 0, after V lost 3 bases and J lost 4 bases.

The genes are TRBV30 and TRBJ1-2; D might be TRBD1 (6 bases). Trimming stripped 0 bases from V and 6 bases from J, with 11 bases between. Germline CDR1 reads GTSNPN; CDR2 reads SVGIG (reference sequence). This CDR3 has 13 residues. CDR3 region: CAWSVGGGDGYTF. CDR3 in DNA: TGTGCCTGGAGTGTAGGAGGGGGGGATGGCTACACCTTC.

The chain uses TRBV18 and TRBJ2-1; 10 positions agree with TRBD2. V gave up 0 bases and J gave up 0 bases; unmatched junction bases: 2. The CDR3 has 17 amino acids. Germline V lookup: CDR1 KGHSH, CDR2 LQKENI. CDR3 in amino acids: CASSPPPSGSSYNEQFF. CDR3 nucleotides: TGTGCCAGCTCACCACCCCCTAGCGGGAGCTCCTACAATGAGCAGTTCTTC.

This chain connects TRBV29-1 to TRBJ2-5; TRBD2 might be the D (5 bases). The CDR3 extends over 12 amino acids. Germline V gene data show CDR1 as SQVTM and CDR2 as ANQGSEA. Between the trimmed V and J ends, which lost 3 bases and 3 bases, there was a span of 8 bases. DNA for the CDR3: TGCAGCGTTGACCCCGGGGAAGAGACCCAGTACTTC. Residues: CSVDPGEETQYF.

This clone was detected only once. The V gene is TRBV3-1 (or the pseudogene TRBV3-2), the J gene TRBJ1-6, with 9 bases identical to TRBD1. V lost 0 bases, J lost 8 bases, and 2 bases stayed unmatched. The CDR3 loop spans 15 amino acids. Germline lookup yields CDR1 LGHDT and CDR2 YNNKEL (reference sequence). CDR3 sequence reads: CASSQDGQGYSPLHF. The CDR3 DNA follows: TGTGCCAGCAGCCAAGATGGACAGGGGTATTCACCCCTCCACTTT.

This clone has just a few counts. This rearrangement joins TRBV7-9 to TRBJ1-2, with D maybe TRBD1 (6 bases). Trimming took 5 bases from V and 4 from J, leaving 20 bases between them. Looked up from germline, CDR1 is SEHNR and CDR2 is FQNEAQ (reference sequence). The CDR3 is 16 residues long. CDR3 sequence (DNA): TGTGCCAGCAGCCCGACGAGGGGGGGGGTGAGCTATGGCTACACCTTC. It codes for CASSPTRGGVSYGYTF.

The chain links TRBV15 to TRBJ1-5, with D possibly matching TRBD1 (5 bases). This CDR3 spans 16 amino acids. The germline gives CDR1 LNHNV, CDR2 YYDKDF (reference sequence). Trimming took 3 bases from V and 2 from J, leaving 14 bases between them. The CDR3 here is CATSSGTGVRNQPQHF. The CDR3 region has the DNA TGTGCCACCAGCAGCGGAACAGGTGTTCGCAATCAGCCCCAGCATTTT.

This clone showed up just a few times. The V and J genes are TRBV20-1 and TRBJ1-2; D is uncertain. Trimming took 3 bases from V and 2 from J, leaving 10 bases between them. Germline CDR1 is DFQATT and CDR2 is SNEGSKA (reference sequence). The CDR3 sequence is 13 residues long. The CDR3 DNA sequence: TGCAGTGCTAGTGAGGCGGGGAACTATGGCTACACCTTC. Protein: CSASEAGNYGYTF.